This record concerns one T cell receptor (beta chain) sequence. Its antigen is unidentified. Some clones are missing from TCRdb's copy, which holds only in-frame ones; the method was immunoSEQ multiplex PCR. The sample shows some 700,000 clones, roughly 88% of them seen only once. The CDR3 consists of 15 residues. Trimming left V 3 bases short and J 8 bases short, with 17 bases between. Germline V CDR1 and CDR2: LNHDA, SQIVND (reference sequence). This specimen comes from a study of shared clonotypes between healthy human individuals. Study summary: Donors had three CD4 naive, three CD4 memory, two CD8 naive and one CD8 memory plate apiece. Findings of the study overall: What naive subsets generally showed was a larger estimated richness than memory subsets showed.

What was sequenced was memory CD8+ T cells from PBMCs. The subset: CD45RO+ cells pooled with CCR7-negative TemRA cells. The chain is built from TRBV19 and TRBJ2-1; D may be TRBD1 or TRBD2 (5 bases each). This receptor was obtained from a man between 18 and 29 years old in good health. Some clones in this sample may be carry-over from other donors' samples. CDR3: CASSIPGRPRDEQFF. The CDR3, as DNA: TGTGCCAGTAGTATCCCGGGACGGCCAAGGGATGAGCAGTTCTTC.